This TCR beta chain was captured in a study of T-cell reconstitution after alpha-beta-depleted transplantation in children. TCRbeta library preparation incorporated unique molecular identifiers. TCRdb redid the calling of the PCR reads with MiXCR, one entry per CDR3 protein. The sample records a few hundred thousand distinct CDR3 sequences, about 10% being singletons. This clonotype was recorded at least ten times. This CDR3 region has 18 residues. The germline gives CDR1 MDHEN, CDR2 SYDVKM. V was pared by 5 bases and J by 2 bases, with 21 bases between. The V and J genes are TRBV28 and TRBJ1-4; D is undetermined. This sequence was found in a human donor who donated a stem cell graft to a child with SCID. The material sequenced was PBMCs from the stem cell graft donor, taken from the stem cell graft. CDR3 sequence (DNA): TGTGCCAGCAGTGCATGGGCCGTAATAAGTTGGACTAATGAAAAACTGTTTTTT. The encoded protein is CASSAWAVISWTNEKLFF.